What follows are 21 T cell receptor beta chains derived from one specimen sequenced in a study of early T cells in non-severe SARS-CoV-2 infection. One entry per CDR3 protein results from TCRdb running MiXCR on the 5' RACE reads. Of tens of thousands of distinct CDR3 sequences in the sample, roughly 9% were seen once. Source: whole blood, taken at baseline. The source of these receptors is an adult who was a healthcare worker with PCR-confirmed SARS-CoV-2 infection or an uninfected control (not recorded which).

This clonotype has a count of ten or more. The chain joins TRBV6-1 to TRBJ2-1; D not certain. CDR3 length: 13 residues. From germline, CDR1 is MNHNS and CDR2 SASEGT. V gave up 6 bases and J gave up 10 bases, with 16 bases separating them. As DNA, the CDR3 is TGTGCCAGCAGGGTAATAGGAATTGGGGAGCAGTTCTTC. It specifies CASRVIGIGEQFF.

The CDR3 loop reads CASSHLGGETQYF. The CDR3 coding sequence is TGCGCCAGCAGCCATTTAGGGGGAGAGACCCAGTACTTC. The V gene is TRBV4-1, the J gene TRBJ2-5, with TRBD1 as a possible D gene (6 bases). CDR1 MGHRA and CDR2 YSYEKL come from the germline V gene. This CDR3 is 13 amino acids long. Trimming stripped 3 bases from V and 4 bases from J, with 9 bases between.

The genes are TRBV12-3 or TRBV12-4 and TRBJ2-3, with D perhaps matching TRBD1 (5 bases). Trimming took off 10 bases at V and 3 bases at J, with 26 bases between the two ends. The CDR3 covers 17 residues. CDR3 region: CATNTEPGIQGTDTQYF. CDR3 in DNA: TGTGCCACCAACACCGAACCAGGGATCCAAGGAACAGATACGCAGTATTTT.

This clonotype has just a few counts. This sequence joins TRBV4-1 and TRBJ2-7; 9 bases are shared with TRBD2. CDR3 length equals 15 residues. The junction had 3 bases not matched to a gene; V was cut back by 0 bases and J by 3 bases. CDR1 is MGHRA and CDR2 is YSYEKL in the germline V gene. In DNA form, the CDR3 reads TGCGCCAGCAGCCAAGAGGCTAGCGGGGACTACGAGCAGTACTTC. It specifies CASSQEASGDYEQYF.

This clonotype was seen many times. The chain employs TRBV7-6 and TRBJ2-7; D unclear. The germline V gene encodes CDR1 SGHVS and CDR2 FNYEAQ. With 2 bases removed from V and 2 bases from J, the gap between germline ends came to 7 bases. The CDR3 has 13 amino acids. Here the CDR3 DNA reads TGTGCCAGCAGCTTATCGGACGCCTACGAGCAGTACTTC. Its translation is CASSLSDAYEQYF.

V is TRBV10-1 and J is TRBJ2-3, with 7 bases identical to TRBD1. CDR1 is WNHNN, CDR2 SYGVQD, per germline (reference sequence). Trimming removed 3 bases from V and 2 bases from J; junction bases left unmatched: 26. CDR3 length equals 22 residues. The CDR3 sequence: CASSESDFPTAKGGRITDTQYF. In DNA, the CDR3 is TGCGCCAGCAGTGAATCCGACTTCCCGACGGCCAAAGGGGGCCGGATCACAGATACGCAGTATTTT.

This clonotype has a handful of counts. CDR3 nucleotide sequence: TGTGCCAGCAGCCAACGACTAGCGGGAGGGGGGACCCAGTACTTC. Its protein is CASSQRLAGGGTQYF. V and J are TRBV11-2 and TRBJ2-5, with 14 bases that match TRBD2. The J segment lost 7 bases and the V segment lost 5 bases, leaving 6 bases of the junction unmatched. Germline loops: CDR1 SGHAT, CDR2 FQNNGV. There are 15 residues in the CDR3. Full variable domain (remainder filled in from reference TRBV11-2 and TRBJ2-5): EAGVAQSPRYKIIEKRQSVAFWCNPISGHATLYWYQQILGQGPKLLIQFQNNGVVDDSQLPKDRFSAERLKGVDSTLKIQPAKLEDSAVYLCASSQRLAGGGTQYFGPGTRLLVL.

This clonotype was recorded many times. This chain links TRBV21-1 with TRBJ1-5; whether TRBD1, the table's D call, matches the DNA was not checked. TRBV21-1 is labeled a pseudogene. This CDR3 has 15 residues. The CDR3 loop reads CASSLDQETDQPQHF. CDR3 bases: TGTGCCAGCAGCCTAGACCAGGAGACAGATCAGCCCCAGCATTTT.

The sample holds a few counts of this clonotype. The chain joins TRBV6-6 to TRBJ2-3, with unresolved D. CDR3 length: 12 amino acids. Germline V gene data show CDR1 as MNHNY and CDR2 as SVGAGI (reference sequence). V lost 2 bases, J lost 3 bases, and 3 bases lay in between. This chain's CDR3 is CASSYGTDTQYF. The CDR3 nucleotides read TGTGCCAGCAGTTACGGGACAGATACGCAGTATTTT.

This clonotype occurred a few times. The chain links TRBV29-1 to TRBJ2-2; 9 bases align to TRBD1. V lost 7 bases to trimming and J lost 6 bases; unmatched junction nucleotides: 12. The CDR3 spans 15 residues. Germline CDR1 SQVTM, CDR2 ANQGSEA. The CDR3 here is CSASGTGSHSGELFF. The CDR3 DNA sequence: TGCAGCGCCTCCGGGACAGGGTCCCATTCCGGGGAGCTGTTTTTT.

The chain employs TRBV12-3 or TRBV12-4 and TRBJ2-7; 7 nucleotides match TRBD2. Trimming at V came to 6 bases and at J to 3 bases, leaving 8 bases not matched to a gene. This CDR3 is built from 14 residues. CDR3 DNA: TGTGCCAGCAGGGGGAGGGGCGAAGGCTACGAGCAGTACTTC. Its translation is CASRGRGEGYEQYF.

This clonotype came up many times. The V and J genes are TRBV12-3 or TRBV12-4 and TRBJ2-1, with D tentatively TRBD2 (6 bases). V was trimmed by 3 bases and J by 0 bases, leaving 9 bases between them. The CDR3 sequence is 15 residues long. The DNA for the CDR3 is TGTGCCAGCAGTTTTGGGGGGAACTCCTACAATGAGCAGTTCTTC. This codes for CASSFGGNSYNEQFF.

This clonotype was seen ten or more times. The chain couples TRBV7-8 to TRBJ2-1, with TRBD2 matching 11 bases. After removal of 5 bases from V and 8 bases from J, the junction contained 5 bases not matched to a gene. The CDR3 runs to 14 residues. The germline CDR1 and CDR2 sequences are SGHVS and FQNEAQ. The CDR3 DNA reads as TGTGCCAGCAGCGGACTAGCGGGCTTGGATGAGCAGTTCTTC. Protein sequence: CASSGLAGLDEQFF.

For the CDR3, the DNA is TGTGCCAGCAGCTTAGGGGGGGACCTGAACACTGAAGCTTTCTTT. Its protein product is CASSLGGDLNTEAFF. The V call is TRBV11-2, the J call TRBJ1-1; D is perhaps TRBD1 (5 bases). V was pared by 1 base and J by 0 bases, with 9 bases between. The CDR3 spans 15 residues. The germline V gene encodes CDR1 SGHAT and CDR2 FQNNGV.

This clonotype was recorded many times. The chain recombines TRBV24-1 with TRBJ2-3; tentative D call: TRBD2 (6 bases). The V end lost 4 bases, the J end lost 5 bases, and 18 bases lay between the germline ends. This CDR3 region has 16 residues. Per the germline V gene, CDR1 is KGHDR and CDR2 is SFDVKD. CDR3 DNA sequence: TGTGCCACCAGTGACCTGGAGGGCCGGGGTATAGATACGCAGTATTTT. It is translated as CATSDLEGRGIDTQYF.

The CDR3, as DNA: TGTGCCAGCCAGGGGAGTCCCTTAGGTGAGCAGTTCTTC. Translating gives CASQGSPLGEQFF. This sequence joins TRBV28 and TRBJ2-1; tentative D call: TRBD1 (6 bases). Germline V gives CDR1 MDHEN, CDR2 SYDVKM. CDR3 length: 13 residues. V lost 8 bases to trimming and J lost 9 bases, with 17 bases between them. The full variable domain, completed using reference TRBV28 and TRBJ2-1, is DVKVTQSSRYLVKRTGEKVFLECVQDMDHENMFWYRQDPGLGLRLIYFSYDVKMKEKGDIPEGYSVSREKKERFSLILESASTNQTSMYLCASQGSPLGEQFFGPGTRLTVL.

This clonotype was observed many times. CDR3 sequence reads: CASSRQGYEQYF. CDR3 coding DNA: TGTGCCAGCAGCCGACAGGGCTACGAGCAGTACTTC. J is TRBJ2-7 and V is TRBV11-2, with 7 bases fitting TRBD1. Germline V CDR1 and CDR2: SGHAT, FQNNGV. V lost 5 bases to trimming and J lost 3 bases; unmatched junction nucleotides: 1. This CDR3 contains 12 residues.

The chain employs TRBV19 and TRBJ2-7; maybe TRBD1 (7 bases). The germline gives CDR1 LNHDA, CDR2 SQIVND (reference sequence). V was cut by 3 bases and J by 3 bases, with 18 bases left in between. The CDR3 covers 16 residues. CDR3 nucleotide sequence: TGTGCCAGTAGTATGAGGTTTGGAGGGGGCGTCTACGAGCAGTACTTC. It specifies CASSMRFGGGVYEQYF.

In its sample, this clonotype was seen many times. V and J are TRBV18 and TRBJ2-7, with 7 bases fitting TRBD1. Germline CDR1 is KGHSH and CDR2 is LQKENI. CDR3 size: 15 residues. Trimming removed 3 bases from V and 9 bases from J; junction bases left unmatched: 14. The CDR3 DNA sequence: TGTGCCAGCTCACCGACCGGGACAGACATCTTCGGGCAGTACTTC. Amino acid sequence: CASSPTGTDIFGQYF.

CDR3 protein: CSVVRYMNTEAFF. DNA of the CDR3: TGCAGCGTTGTGAGATACATGAACACTGAAGCTTTCTTT. V usage is TRBV29-1 and J usage is TRBJ1-1; no clear D gene. This CDR3 has 13 amino acids. From germline, CDR1 is SQVTM and CDR2 ANQGSEA. V shed 4 bases and J shed 0 bases, with 9 bases lying between them.

This clonotype was detected only a few times. The rearrangement links TRBV30 to TRBJ1-4; D is possibly TRBD1 (6 bases). The CDR3 extends over 13 amino acids. Germline V lookup: CDR1 GTSNPN, CDR2 SVGIG (reference sequence). The V end was cut by 0 bases, the J end by 4 bases, with 6 bases between. This CDR3 is CAWSVQGNEKLFF. CDR3 bases: TGTGCCTGGAGTGTACAGGGTAATGAAAAACTGTTTTTT.